The next 22 T cell receptor beta chains were all read from a single sample in a study of CD8+ T cells in alopecia areata. The treatment was: oral pan-JAK inhibitor, 5-10 mg twice daily. As the sequencing template, cDNA was produced by extracting RNA and reverse transcribing it. Assay: immunoSEQ multiplex PCR; the TCRdb copy retains only in-frame clones and omits some. The sample lists about 88,000 clones, around 40% seen once, with less than 20% in the top ten. Sequences were derived from CD8+ T cells sorted from blood, sampled at week 24, from a patient treated with tofacitinib. The receptors come from a human donor with alopecia areata.

This chain uses TRBV4-1 with TRBJ2-1, with 9 nucleotides matching TRBD2. CDR1 is MGHRA and CDR2 is YSYEKL in the germline V gene. This CDR3 has 17 residues. Losses at the gene ends were 4 bases for V and 6 bases for J; bases not matched to a gene: 13. CDR3 sequence reads: CASSPKGETSGTNEQFF. The CDR3 region has the DNA TGCGCCAGCAGCCCCAAAGGGGAGACTAGCGGTACCAATGAGCAGTTCTTC.

The chain carries TRBV6-6 and TRBJ2-1; D is possibly TRBD1 or TRBD2 (5 bases each). CDR1 and CDR2 (germline): MNHNY, SVGAGI (reference sequence). V was shortened by 7 bases and J by 5 bases, with 18 bases between the two germline ends. The CDR3 runs 15 residues. The CDR3 DNA sequence: TGTGCCAGCAAGACCGGGACGGCTAATAACAATGAGCAGTTCTTC. This codes for CASKTGTANNNEQFF.

The chain combines TRBV29-1 with TRBJ2-5, with 11 bases lining up with TRBD2. The CDR3 is 11 residues long. Germline assignment: CDR1 SQVTM and CDR2 ANQGSEA. The CDR3 bases are TGCAGTGGACTAGCGGGAGAGACCCAGTACTTC. Translating it yields CSGLAGETQYF.

The table lists this clone with a few counts. The chain links TRBV9 to TRBJ2-7, with D possibly matching TRBD1 (7 bases). Germline CDR1 is SGDLS and CDR2 is YYNGEE. The CDR3 is made up of 17 amino acids. The V gene lost 4 bases and the J gene lost 5 bases, with 25 bases spanning the gap. CDR3 region: CASSSPQVEGAFNEQYF. In DNA form, the CDR3 reads TGTGCCAGCAGCTCCCCGCAGGTGGAGGGGGCCTTTAACGAGCAGTACTTC. Drawing the rest from reference TRBV9 and TRBJ2-7, the complete variable domain is DSGVTQTPKHLITATGQRVTLRCSPRSGDLSVYWYQQSLDQGLQFLIQYYNGEERAKGNILERFSAQQFPDLHSELNLSSLELGDSALYFCASSSPQVEGAFNEQYFGPGTRLTVT.

This clone was picked up many times. The V gene is TRBV29-1, the J gene TRBJ1-1; D unresolved. Germline loops: CDR1 SQVTM, CDR2 ANQGSEA. The germline V and J ends were trimmed by 4 bases and 6 bases, with 9 bases remaining between them. The CDR3 is 11 residues long. The CDR3 bases are TGCAGCGTTGTTTCCGGGCCTGAAGCTTTCTTT. This encodes CSVVSGPEAFF.

The V and J genes are TRBV27 and TRBJ2-1, with D possibly matching TRBD1 (6 bases). Germline CDR1 MNHEY, CDR2 SMNVEV (reference sequence). Trimming left V 4 bases short and J 6 bases short, with 10 bases between. The CDR3 spans 13 residues. The CDR3 here is CASSSQGINEQFF. In DNA, the CDR3 is TGTGCCAGCAGTTCGCAGGGGATCAATGAGCAGTTCTTC.

V gene TRBV9 combines with J gene TRBJ1-2; unclear D gene. Trimming pared 3 bases from V and 7 bases from J, leaving 16 bases between. Germline assignment: CDR1 SGDLS and CDR2 YYNGEE. This CDR3 comprises 14 residues. CDR3 coding DNA: TGTGCCAGCAGCGGCAGCGGGCGGATGAGTGGCTACACCTTC. It yields the protein CASSGSGRMSGYTF.

The J gene is TRBJ1-1, the V gene TRBV5-1, with 7 bases aligning to TRBD1. The V gene end was trimmed by 5 bases and the J gene end by 6 bases; junction bases not matched to a gene: 7. The CDR3 extends over 13 amino acids. Germline CDR1 and CDR2: SGHRS and YFSETQ. CDR3 nucleotide sequence: TGCGCCAGCAGGGGAGGGGGCGACGCTGAAGCTTTCTTT. This sequence encodes CASRGGGDAEAFF.

This sequence joins TRBV6-5 and TRBJ2-5, with a weak D call TRBD1 (6 bases). CDR1 is MNHEY, CDR2 SVGAGI, per germline. The CDR3 has 14 residues. V lost 10 bases to trimming and J lost 3 bases, with 18 bases between them. CDR3 sequence (DNA): TGTGCCATCTACGAGGGGGATGAAGAAGAGACCCAGTACTTC. Protein product: CAIYEGDEEETQYF.

This chain links TRBV25-1 with TRBJ2-1, with 10 bases aligning to TRBD2. The CDR3 loop spans 16 amino acids. The V and J ends lost 10 bases and 6 bases, in that order; junction bases with no gene match: 15. Germline loops: CDR1 MGHDK, CDR2 SYGVNS. The CDR3 sequence is CATTPDLAGVVNEQFF. CDR3 sequence (DNA): TGTGCCACCACCCCCGATCTAGCGGGAGTGGTCAATGAGCAGTTCTTC.

V is TRBV5-6 and J is TRBJ1-2, with D possibly being TRBD1 (6 bases). Germline assignment: CDR1 SGHDT and CDR2 YYEEEE. The V and J ends lost 4 bases and 1 base respectively, with 20 bases between them. This CDR3 comprises 17 residues. The CDR3 sequence: CASSRPLSRDNNYGYTF. CDR3 in DNA: TGTGCCAGCAGCCGACCCCTGAGCCGGGACAATAACTATGGCTACACCTTC.

V usage is TRBV4-1 and J usage is TRBJ2-7, with D perhaps TRBD2 (6 bases). The germline gives CDR1 MGHRA, CDR2 YSYEKL. The CDR3 consists of 14 residues. V was clipped by 3 bases and J by 2 bases, with 11 bases between them. The CDR3 loop reads CASSQGGLTYEQYF. The CDR3 nucleotides are TGCGCCAGCAGCCAGGGGGGACTTACCTACGAGCAGTACTTC.

This clone occurred a few times. V gene TRBV13 combines with J gene TRBJ2-2, with D possibly matching TRBD2 (5 bases). Germline-derived CDR1 and CDR2 are PRHDT and FYEKMQ (reference sequence). The CDR3 totals 13 residues. With 5 bases removed from V and 6 bases from J, the gap between germline ends came to 10 bases. The DNA of the CDR3 is TGTGCCAGCAGCCTAAAGGGAGCCGGGGAGCTGTTTTTT. Its protein is CASSLKGAGELFF.

J is TRBJ2-3 and V is TRBV4-2; 10 nucleotides line up with TRBD2. Trimming took 4 bases from V and 5 from J; bases not matched to a gene: 6. The CDR3 covers 15 residues. Germline V gene sequence: CDR1 LGHNA, CDR2 YNFKEQ. The CDR3 region is CASSPTSGLGDTQYF. CDR3 DNA sequence: TGTGCCAGCAGCCCGACTAGCGGGCTCGGAGATACGCAGTATTTT.

This rearrangement joins TRBV11-2 to TRBJ2-2, with D hard to call. Germline V lookup: CDR1 SGHAT, CDR2 FQNNGV. The CDR3 totals 10 residues. Between the trimmed V and J ends, which lost 3 bases and 7 bases, there was a span of 0 bases. The DNA for the CDR3 is TGTGCCAGCAGCTTCGGGGAGCTGTTTTTT. Translation gives CASSFGELFF.

This chain links TRBV27 with TRBJ2-3; D remains ambiguous. CDR1 is MNHEY and CDR2 is SMNVEV in the germline V gene (reference sequence). The CDR3 length is 13 residues. Trimming left V 3 bases short and J 2 bases short, with 6 bases between. The DNA of the CDR3 is TGTGCCAGCAGTTTTGCAGTCACAGATACGCAGTATTTT. Translating gives CASSFAVTDTQYF.

The chain combines TRBV15 with TRBJ2-7, with 10 bases aligning to TRBD2. The CDR3 has 15 amino acids. The germline CDR1 and CDR2 sequences are LNHNV and YYDKDF (reference sequence). Trimming took 5 bases from V and 3 from J; bases not matched to a gene: 7. The CDR3 is CATSGALAGYYEQYF. The CDR3 coding sequence is TGTGCCACCAGCGGAGCACTAGCGGGATACTACGAGCAGTACTTC.

A few counts support this clone. V usage is TRBV11-2 and J usage is TRBJ1-2, with D possibly matching TRBD1 (5 bases). The ends were cut back, 1 base at V and 10 bases at J, with 10 bases in the middle. The CDR3 consists of 12 residues. The V gene's germline CDR1 is SGHAT and CDR2 FQNNGV. The CDR3 nucleotides are TGTGCCAGCAGCTTAGGTGCGGGACCCTACACCTTC. It specifies CASSLGAGPYTF.

This clone has only a few counts. The V call is TRBV5-6, the J call TRBJ2-7; 11 bases match TRBD2. V lost 5 bases, J lost 5 bases, and 12 bases stayed unmatched. The CDR3 contains 16 residues. Germline V lookup: CDR1 SGHDT, CDR2 YYEEEE. CDR3 region: CASRVGLAGGWDEQYF. In DNA form, the CDR3 reads TGTGCCAGCAGAGTGGGTCTAGCGGGAGGCTGGGACGAGCAGTACTTC.

The genes are TRBV14 and TRBJ2-5; unclear D gene. V was trimmed by 4 bases and J by 5 bases, leaving 5 bases between them. CDR1 and CDR2 (germline): SGHDN, FVKESK. The CDR3 runs 11 residues. CDR3 residues: CASSLGETQYF. The CDR3 bases are TGTGCCAGCAGCCTCGGGGAGACCCAGTACTTC.

In its sample, this clone was seen a few times. V is TRBV5-4 and J is TRBJ2-5; 10 nucleotides match TRBD1. Germline CDR1 reads SGHNT; CDR2 reads YYREEE (reference sequence). CDR3 length: 17 residues. V was pared by 2 bases and J by 5 bases, with 12 bases of the junction left unmatched. The CDR3 nucleotides are TGTGCCAGCAGCTTCCGGGACAGGGGCCTCGAGGGCGAGACCCAGTACTTC. Protein sequence: CASSFRDRGLEGETQYF.

The chain recombines TRBV19 with TRBJ2-2; a possible D gene is TRBD1 (5 bases). This CDR3 has 15 residues. Trimming stripped 3 bases from V and 6 bases from J, with 14 bases between. CDR1 LNHDA and CDR2 SQIVND come from the germline V gene (reference sequence). The CDR3 region has the DNA TGTGCCAGTAGTATCCAGGGCCTCCAGGCCGGGGAGCTGTTTTTT. Translated, it gives CASSIQGLQAGELFF.